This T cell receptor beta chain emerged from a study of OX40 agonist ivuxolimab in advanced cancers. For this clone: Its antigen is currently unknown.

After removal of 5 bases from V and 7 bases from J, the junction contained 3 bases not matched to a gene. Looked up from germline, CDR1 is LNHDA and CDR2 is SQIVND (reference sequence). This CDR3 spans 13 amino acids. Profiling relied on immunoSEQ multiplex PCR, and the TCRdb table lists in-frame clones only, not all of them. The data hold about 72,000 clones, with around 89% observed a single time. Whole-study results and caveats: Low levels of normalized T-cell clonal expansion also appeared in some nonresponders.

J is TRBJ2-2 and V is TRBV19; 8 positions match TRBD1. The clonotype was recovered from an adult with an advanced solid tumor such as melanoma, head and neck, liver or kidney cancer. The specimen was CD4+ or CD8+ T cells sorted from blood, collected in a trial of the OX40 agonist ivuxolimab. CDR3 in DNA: TGTGCCAGTAGTCGACAGGGGAGCGGGGAGCTGTTTTTT. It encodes CASSRQGSGELFF.